Each of the 32 T cell receptor beta chains below was sequenced from the same sample in a study of blood T cell repertoires in COVID-19. TCRdb keeps only in-frame clones here, not all; method: immunoSEQ multiplex PCR. The sample carries 190,000 or so clones, approximately 86% recorded once. The specimen was peripheral blood. These receptor sequences come from a woman aged 80 or older with acute or convalescent COVID-19.

This clone has a handful of counts. The chain carries TRBV11-2 and TRBJ1-2; 8 bases are a match to TRBD1. Looked up from germline, CDR1 is SGHAT and CDR2 is FQNNGV. Trimming removed 3 bases from V and 8 bases from J; junction bases left unmatched: 8. The CDR3 runs 14 residues. CDR3 residues: CASSFRTGSEGYTF. The CDR3 nucleotides are TGTGCCAGCAGCTTCCGGACAGGGTCGGAAGGCTACACCTTC.

V usage is TRBV7-9 and J usage is TRBJ2-3; D is possibly TRBD1 (5 bases). V was pared by 5 bases and J by 2 bases, with 11 bases between. This CDR3 comprises 14 residues. CDR1 is SEHNR and CDR2 is FQNEAQ in the germline V gene (reference sequence). The chain's CDR3 is CASSLPTVTDTQYF. Here the CDR3 DNA reads TGTGCCAGCAGCCTCCCGACAGTCACAGATACGCAGTATTTT. The entire variable domain, with the rest obtained from reference TRBV7-9 and TRBJ2-3, is as follows: DTGVSQNPRHKITKRGQNVTFRCDPISEHNRLYWYRQTLGQGPEFLTYFQNEAQLEKSRLLSDRFSAERPKGSFSTLEIQRTEQGDSAMYLCASSLPTVTDTQYFGPGTRLTVL.

This chain connects TRBV11-2 to TRBJ1-6; D is unclear. The CDR3 loop spans 13 amino acids. Germline V gene data show CDR1 as SGHAT and CDR2 as FQNNGV. V lost 3 bases and J lost 10, with 10 bases in between. CDR3 protein: CASSLGLGSPLHF. The CDR3 region has the DNA TGTGCCAGCAGCTTGGGCCTCGGCTCACCCCTCCACTTT.

V and J are TRBV27 and TRBJ1-2, with a possible D match to TRBD1 (6 bases). V dropped 1 base and J dropped 5 bases, with 20 bases sitting between them. Germline values: CDR1 MNHEY, CDR2 SMNVEV (reference sequence). The CDR3 consists of 17 residues. The CDR3 loop is CASSLFWAGGASYGYTF. The CDR3 DNA sequence: TGTGCCAGCAGTTTATTTTGGGCGGGGGGCGCTTCGTATGGCTACACCTTC.

This chain joins TRBV19 and TRBJ2-7, with 9 bases fitting TRBD1. CDR3 size: 13 residues. V was clipped by 4 bases and J by 3 bases; unmatched bases: 1. In germline, CDR1 is LNHDA, CDR2 SQIVND (reference sequence). The CDR3 sequence is CASSRGQGYEQYF. In DNA, the CDR3 is TGTGCCAGTAGTAGGGGACAGGGCTACGAGCAGTACTTC.

The chain joins TRBV2 to TRBJ1-1, with TRBD1 as a possible D gene (6 bases). V gave up 7 bases and J gave up 9 bases, with 18 bases separating them. CDR3 length: 13 residues. Germline V gene sequence: CDR1 SNHLY, CDR2 FYNNEI. The DNA of the CDR3 is TGTGCCAGCACAAGGTTGGGGGCAGGAAAAGCTTTCTTT. Translating it yields CASTRLGAGKAFF.

This clone was seen only once. At the DNA level, this CDR3 is encoded by other sequences in the same sample as well. This chain uses TRBV2 with TRBJ2-3; 13 bases are shared with TRBD2. The germline V gene encodes CDR1 SNHLY and CDR2 FYNNEI. The CDR3 has 16 amino acids. V lost 6 bases, J lost 1 base, and 4 bases stayed unmatched. CDR3 DNA sequence: TGTGCCAGCAGCGCCGGACTAGCGGGGGGCACAGATACGCAGTATTTT. Its translation is CASSAGLAGGTDTQYF. The variable domain in full, with the rest retrieved from reference TRBV2 and TRBJ2-3, is EPEVTQTPSHQVTQMGQEVILRCVPISNHLYFYWYRQILGQKVEFLVSFYNNEISEKSEIFDDQFSVERPDGSNFTLKIRSTKLEDSAMYFCASSAGLAGGTDTQYFGPGTRLTVL.

The chain carries TRBV7-2 and TRBJ2-1, with D hard to call. The CDR3 totals 14 residues. Germline CDR1 and CDR2: SGHTA and FQGNSA. The ends were cut back, 5 bases at V and 2 bases at J, with 10 bases in the middle. CDR3 protein: CASSPGSTYNEQFF. The CDR3 bases are TGTGCCAGCAGCCCCGGGTCCACCTACAATGAGCAGTTCTTC. Full variable domain (outside the CDR3, taken from reference TRBV7-2 and TRBJ2-1): GAGVSQSPSNKVTEKGKDVELRCDPISGHTALYWYRQSLGQGLEFLIYFQGNSAPDKSGLPSDRFSAERTGGSVSTLTIQRTQQEDSAVYLCASSPGSTYNEQFFGPGTRLTVL.

The chain links TRBV12-3 or TRBV12-4 to TRBJ1-6; D call uncertain. The CDR3 extends over 13 amino acids. V shed 4 bases and J shed 7 bases, with 8 bases lying between them. Written as DNA, the CDR3 is TGTGCCAGCAGTTCTAAACCCAATTCACCCCTCCACTTT. The encoded protein is CASSSKPNSPLHF.

This clone has a single count. The chain uses TRBV2 and TRBJ2-3; TRBD1 aligns across 7 bases. The V gene end was trimmed by 6 bases and the J gene end by 1 base; junction bases not matched to a gene: 7. The CDR3 has 15 residues. CDR1 and CDR2 (germline): SNHLY, FYNNEI. In DNA, the CDR3 is TGTGCCAGCAGGGTCGACAGGGTTGGCACAGATACGCAGTATTTT. Amino acid sequence: CASRVDRVGTDTQYF.

The chain couples TRBV5-4 to TRBJ2-1; 16 bases are shared with TRBD2. J gave up 8 bases and V 3 bases, and 2 bases lay outside the gene matches. Germline V gene sequence: CDR1 SGHNT, CDR2 YYREEE (reference sequence). The CDR3 covers 15 residues. CDR3 region: CASSSGTSGRDEQFF. DNA for the CDR3: TGTGCCAGCAGCTCCGGGACTAGCGGGAGGGATGAGCAGTTCTTC.

The V gene is TRBV10-3, the J gene TRBJ1-3; D call uncertain. CDR1 ENHRY and CDR2 SYGVKD come from the germline V gene. The CDR3 sequence is 15 residues long. V was clipped by 10 bases and J by 0 bases, with 16 bases between them. CDR3 loop: CATGWAGRSGNTIYF. As DNA, the CDR3 is TGTGCCACCGGCTGGGCAGGCCGCTCTGGAAACACCATATATTTT.

The CDR3 reads CASSLGGGAWDTQYF. The CDR3 DNA follows: TGTGCCAGCAGTTTGGGCGGGGGGGCGTGGGATACGCAGTATTTT. The rearrangement joins TRBV27 to TRBJ2-3, with TRBD2 matching 9 bases. The germline V gene has CDR1 MNHEY and CDR2 SMNVEV (reference sequence). The J segment lost 6 bases and the V segment lost 3 bases, leaving 7 bases of the junction unmatched. CDR3 size: 15 residues.

The chain is built from TRBV5-1 and TRBJ1-1, with TRBD1 identical over 7 bases. CDR3 length: 12 residues. From germline, CDR1 is SGHRS and CDR2 YFSETQ. The V and J ends lost 2 bases and 7 bases, in that order; junction bases with no gene match: 2. The CDR3 loop is CASSLTGVEAFF. For the CDR3, the DNA is TGCGCCAGCAGCTTAACAGGGGTTGAAGCTTTCTTT.

The CDR3 is CASSSTSGRRETQYF. The CDR3 DNA is TGCGCCAGCAGCTCCACTAGCGGGAGAAGGGAGACCCAGTACTTC. This sequence joins TRBV5-1 and TRBJ2-5; 11 bases fit TRBD2. The CDR3 totals 15 residues. In germline, CDR1 is SGHRS, CDR2 YFSETQ. V shed 3 bases and J 5 bases; nucleotides not matched to a gene: 6.

The chain links TRBV7-2 to TRBJ2-5; D call uncertain. The CDR3 consists of 13 residues. V was clipped by 5 bases and J by 5 bases, with 12 bases between them. CDR1 and CDR2 (germline): SGHTA, FQGNSA. As DNA, the CDR3 is TGTGCCAGCAGCGTCGGCAGAGCGGAGACCCAGTACTTC. Its protein product is CASSVGRAETQYF.

The chain carries TRBV7-6 and TRBJ2-1; 9 bases fit TRBD2. Germline V gives CDR1 SGHVS, CDR2 FNYEAQ. Losses at the gene ends were 1 base for V and 6 bases for J; bases not matched to a gene: 7. The CDR3 extends over 16 amino acids. CDR3 loop: CASSLGGGRAGNEQFF. Written as DNA, the CDR3 is TGTGCCAGCAGCTTAGGCGGCGGGAGGGCGGGCAATGAGCAGTTCTTC.

This chain joins TRBV9 and TRBJ1-6; 9 bases fit TRBD1. The ends lost 3 bases at V and 13 bases at J; junction bases unmatched: 11. CDR3 size: 15 residues. Germline values: CDR1 SGDLS, CDR2 YYNGEE. CDR3 coding DNA: TGTGCCAGCAGCGGAGGGGACAGGGCATTGTACCCCCTCCACTTT. This sequence encodes CASSGGDRALYPLHF. Full variable domain (outside the CDR3, taken from reference TRBV9 and TRBJ1-6): DSGVTQTPKHLITATGQRVTLRCSPRSGDLSVYWYQQSLDQGLQFLIQYYNGEERAKGNILERFSAQQFPDLHSELNLSSLELGDSALYFCASSGGDRALYPLHFGNGTRLTVT.

The V and J genes are TRBV15 and TRBJ2-5; 7 bases align to TRBD1. The J segment lost 4 bases and the V segment lost 0 bases, leaving 5 bases of the junction unmatched. The V gene's germline CDR1 is LNHNV and CDR2 YYDKDF (reference sequence). The CDR3 spans 15 residues. The CDR3 protein is CATSRDRDRIETQYF. The CDR3 bases are TGTGCCACCAGCAGAGATCGGGACAGAATAGAGACCCAGTACTTC.

The rearrangement uses TRBV21-1 and TRBJ2-1; the D call in the table, TRBD2, was not verified against the DNA. TRBV21-1 is a recognized pseudogene. There are 15 residues in the CDR3. The CDR3 protein is CASSIGDFPSDEQFF. CDR3 nucleotides: TGTGCCAGCAGCATCGGGGACTTCCCGTCGGATGAGCAGTTCTTC.

The V gene is TRBV19, the J gene TRBJ1-1; the D is unclear. V dropped 7 bases and J dropped 5 bases, with 14 bases sitting between them. Germline V gene lookup returns CDR1 LNHDA and CDR2 SQIVND (reference sequence). There are 13 residues in the CDR3. The CDR3 DNA is TGTGCCAGTACCACCACCGGGAAGACTGAAGCTTTCTTT. The encoded protein is CASTTTGKTEAFF.

This clone has a single count. The chain couples TRBV7-9 to TRBJ2-7; 9 bases line up with TRBD1. Looked up from germline, CDR1 is SEHNR and CDR2 is FQNEAQ (reference sequence). The length of the CDR3 is 13 residues. V lost 1 base, J lost 6 bases, and 1 base stayed unmatched. In DNA, the CDR3 is TGTGCCAGCAGCTTAGGGACAGGGGCCGAGCAGTACTTC. It translates to CASSLGTGAEQYF.

The chain joins TRBV15 to TRBJ1-3; maybe TRBD1 (5 bases). CDR1 and CDR2 (germline): LNHNV, YYDKDF (reference sequence). The CDR3 sequence is 15 residues long. V was clipped by 0 bases and J by 2 bases, with 8 bases between them. CDR3 amino acids: CATSRDPGAGNTIYF. In DNA form, the CDR3 reads TGTGCCACCAGCAGAGATCCGGGGGCTGGAAACACCATATATTTT.

The J gene is TRBJ1-5, the V gene TRBV6-5; a possible D gene is TRBD1 (5 bases). The ends were cut back, 8 bases at V and 0 bases at J, with 11 bases in the middle. The CDR3 loop spans 14 amino acids. The germline CDR1 and CDR2 sequences are MNHEY and SVGAGI. The DNA of the CDR3 is TGTGCCAGCGGAGGGACCAATAGCAATCAGCCCCAGCATTTT. Translated, it gives CASGGTNSNQPQHF.

The rearrangement joins TRBV9 to TRBJ2-5; D call uncertain. Trimming removed 0 bases at V and 1 base at J, with 19 bases between. The CDR3 runs to 18 residues. In germline, CDR1 is SGDLS, CDR2 YYNGEE. CDR3 nucleotide sequence: TGTGCCAGCAGCGTAGGTGTTTTGGCTGCCCAGTCCCAAGAGACCCAGTACTTC. It translates to CASSVGVLAAQSQETQYF.

The V gene is TRBV2, the J gene TRBJ1-1; 8 nucleotides line up with TRBD1. Looked up from germline, CDR1 is SNHLY and CDR2 is FYNNEI. Trimming removed 6 bases from V and 0 bases from J; junction bases left unmatched: 6. This CDR3 contains 15 residues. The CDR3 DNA reads TGTGCCAGCAGGACAGACAGGGGCCTGAACACTGAAGCTTTCTTT. Its protein product is CASRTDRGLNTEAFF.

This clone was counted only a few times. The V gene is TRBV27, the J gene TRBJ2-2, with D unclear. Between the trimmed V and J ends, which lost 6 bases and 6 bases, there was a span of 8 bases. The V gene's germline CDR1 is MNHEY and CDR2 SMNVEV (reference sequence). The CDR3 is 12 residues long. CDR3 bases: TGTGCCAGCAGGCACTGGTCCGGGGAGCTGTTTTTT. Protein sequence: CASRHWSGELFF.

The rearrangement uses TRBV3-1 (or the pseudogene TRBV3-2) and TRBJ1-2; D not resolved. CDR1 and CDR2 (germline): LGHDT, YNNKEL (reference sequence). Trimming shortened V by 2 bases and J by 7 bases, and 8 bases separated the two germline ends. CDR3 length: 12 residues. The CDR3 sequence is CASSQKRGGYTF. CDR3 in DNA: TGTGCCAGCAGCCAAAAGCGAGGTGGCTACACCTTC.

The V gene is TRBV5-1, the J gene TRBJ1-2, with 10 nucleotides matching TRBD1. The germline V gene has CDR1 SGHRS and CDR2 YFSETQ. The CDR3 has 13 amino acids. V dropped 3 bases and J dropped 8; count of bases not matched to a gene: 4. The CDR3 DNA reads as TGCGCCAGCAGCTCAGGACAGGGGGAAGGCTACACCTTC. Translation gives CASSSGQGEGYTF.

The V call is TRBV7-8, the J call TRBJ2-5; D call uncertain. From germline, CDR1 is SGHVS and CDR2 FQNEAQ. Trimming removed 1 base from V and 1 base from J, with 7 bases in between. There are 14 residues in the CDR3. As DNA, the CDR3 is TGTGCCAGCAGCTTAGTGGCTTCCCAAGAGACCCAGTACTTC. Its translation is CASSLVASQETQYF.

This clone was seen only once. The V gene is TRBV6-6, the J gene TRBJ2-1; D not certain. The CDR3 extends over 13 amino acids. CDR1 is MNHNY, CDR2 SVGAGI, per germline (reference sequence). V shed 5 bases and J shed 10 bases, with 15 bases lying between them. The CDR3 DNA reads TGTGCCAGCAGTCTGCTCTCGGTACAGGAGCAGTTCTTC. Translation gives CASSLLSVQEQFF.

V gene TRBV3-1 (or the pseudogene TRBV3-2) combines with J gene TRBJ1-2; D gene ambiguous. Trimming shortened V by 2 bases and J by 4 bases, and 8 bases separated the two germline ends. The germline V gene encodes CDR1 LGHDT and CDR2 YNNKEL (reference sequence). The CDR3 runs to 13 residues. The CDR3 spells CASSQTSVYGYTF. The CDR3 nucleotides are TGTGCCAGCAGCCAAACGTCAGTCTATGGCTACACCTTC.